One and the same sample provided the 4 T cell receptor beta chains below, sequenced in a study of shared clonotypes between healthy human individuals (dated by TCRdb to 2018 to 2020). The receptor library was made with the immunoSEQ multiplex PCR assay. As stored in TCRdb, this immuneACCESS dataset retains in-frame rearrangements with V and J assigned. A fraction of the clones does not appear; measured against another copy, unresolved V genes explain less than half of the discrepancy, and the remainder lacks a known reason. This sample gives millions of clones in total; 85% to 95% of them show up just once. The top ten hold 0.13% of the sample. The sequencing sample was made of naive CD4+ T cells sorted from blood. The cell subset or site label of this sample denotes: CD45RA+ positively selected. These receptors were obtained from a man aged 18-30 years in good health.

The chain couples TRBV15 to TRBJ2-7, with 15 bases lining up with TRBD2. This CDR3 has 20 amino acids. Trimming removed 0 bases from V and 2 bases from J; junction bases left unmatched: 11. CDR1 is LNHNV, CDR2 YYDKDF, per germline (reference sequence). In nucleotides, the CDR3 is TGTGCCACCAGCAGAGATCTTGGGACTAGCGGGAGGAGACGCACCTACGAGCAGTACTTC. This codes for CATSRDLGTSGRRRTYEQYF.

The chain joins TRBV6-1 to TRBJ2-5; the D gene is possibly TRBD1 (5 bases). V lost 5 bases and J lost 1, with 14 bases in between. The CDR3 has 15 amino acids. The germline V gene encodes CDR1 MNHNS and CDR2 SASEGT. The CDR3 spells CASSPPGLSQETQYF. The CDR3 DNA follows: TGTGCCAGCAGTCCGCCAGGGCTCAGCCAAGAGACCCAGTACTTC.

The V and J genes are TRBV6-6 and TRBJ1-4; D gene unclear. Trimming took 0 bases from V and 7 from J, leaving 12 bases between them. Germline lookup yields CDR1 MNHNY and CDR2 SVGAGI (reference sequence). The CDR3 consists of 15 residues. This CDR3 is CASSYSKGSSEKLFF. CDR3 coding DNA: TGTGCCAGCAGTTACTCGAAAGGGTCCAGTGAAAAACTGTTTTTT.

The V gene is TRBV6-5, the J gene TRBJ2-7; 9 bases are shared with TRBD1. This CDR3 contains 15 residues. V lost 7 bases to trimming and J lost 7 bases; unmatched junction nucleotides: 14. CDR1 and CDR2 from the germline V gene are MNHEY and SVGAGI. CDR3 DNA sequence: TGTGCCAGCATTAACGAGGGACAGGGAACGGGTGAGCAGTACTTC. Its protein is CASINEGQGTGEQYF.